What follows describes a single T cell receptor beta chain. The entry originates in a study of blood T cell repertoires in COVID-19. Study overall: Samples taken during acute and convalescent COVID-19 were collected in the United States, Italy and Spain.

Assay used: immunoSEQ multiplex PCR; TCRdb lists only in-frame clones, some missing. Among approximately 180,000 clones listed, about nine tenths were seen once. Sequencing was done on a sample of peripheral blood. The sequence derives from a man aged 50-60 years with acute or convalescent COVID-19.

The CDR3 reads CAWTRGGAIDTQYF. The DNA of the CDR3 is TGTGCCTGGACCCGGGGGGGGGCGATAGATACGCAGTATTTT. V and J are TRBV30 and TRBJ2-3; 8 nucleotides align to TRBD2. Germline values: CDR1 GTSNPN, CDR2 SVGIG (reference sequence). J gave up 5 bases and V 4 bases, and 8 bases lay outside the gene matches. The CDR3 has 14 amino acids.